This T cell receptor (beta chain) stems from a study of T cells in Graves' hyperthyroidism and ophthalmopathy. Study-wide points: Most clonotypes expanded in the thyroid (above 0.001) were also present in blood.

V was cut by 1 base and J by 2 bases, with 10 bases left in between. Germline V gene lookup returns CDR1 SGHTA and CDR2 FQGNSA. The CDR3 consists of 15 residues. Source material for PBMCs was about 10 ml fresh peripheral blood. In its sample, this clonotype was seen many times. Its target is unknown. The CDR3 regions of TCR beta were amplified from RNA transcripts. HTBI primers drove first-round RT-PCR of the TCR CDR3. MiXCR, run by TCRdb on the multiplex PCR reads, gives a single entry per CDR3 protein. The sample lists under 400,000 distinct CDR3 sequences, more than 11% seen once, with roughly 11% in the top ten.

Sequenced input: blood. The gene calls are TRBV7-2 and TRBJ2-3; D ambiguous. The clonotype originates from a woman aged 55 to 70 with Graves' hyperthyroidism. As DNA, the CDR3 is TGTGCCAGCAGCTTAGATGGTGTCTTCACAGATACGCAGTATTTT. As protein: CASSLDGVFTDTQYF.